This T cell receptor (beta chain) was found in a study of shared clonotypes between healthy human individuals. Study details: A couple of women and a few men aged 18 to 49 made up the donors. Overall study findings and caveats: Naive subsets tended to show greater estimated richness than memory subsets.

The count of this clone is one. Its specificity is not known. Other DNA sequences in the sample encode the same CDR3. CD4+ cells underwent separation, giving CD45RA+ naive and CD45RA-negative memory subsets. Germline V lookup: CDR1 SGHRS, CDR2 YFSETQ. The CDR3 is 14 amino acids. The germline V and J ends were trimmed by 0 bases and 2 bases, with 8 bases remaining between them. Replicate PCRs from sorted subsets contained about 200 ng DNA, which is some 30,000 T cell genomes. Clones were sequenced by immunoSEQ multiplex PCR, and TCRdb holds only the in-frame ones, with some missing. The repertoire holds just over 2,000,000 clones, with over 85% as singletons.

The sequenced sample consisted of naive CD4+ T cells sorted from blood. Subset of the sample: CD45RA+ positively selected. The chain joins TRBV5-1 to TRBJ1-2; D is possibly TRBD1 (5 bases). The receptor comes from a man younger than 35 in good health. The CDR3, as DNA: TGCGCCAGCAGCTTGGGCCCAGGGAACTATGGCTACACCTTC. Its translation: CASSLGPGNYGYTF.